Given below is one TCR beta chain in context. In this sample, this clonotype turned up a few times. This receptor's antigen is unknown. No clone much larger than this one lies a single base away; base qualities are absent. This record belongs to a study of vaccination and CD4 T cells after COVID-19 (dated by TCRdb to the early 2020s). For the wider study: The convalescent cohort comprised six males and four females, including two Hispanic individuals, seven Caucasians, two Asians and one multiracial person. The cultures were stimulated with overlapping spike peptide pools from SARS-CoV-2 and from the common cold coronaviruses HCoV-NL63, HCoV-OC43 and HCoV-229E. In an earlier paper using these donors, memory CD4+ T cell crossreactivity between SARS-CoV-2 and common cold coronavirus spike proteins was assessed at the TCR clonotype level. Two doses of either the Pfizer-BioNTech BNT162b2 vaccine (n=8) or the Moderna mRNA-1273 vaccine (n=2) were administered to participants. In over 8 COVID-19 convalescent patients and a handful of infection-naive healthy vaccine recipients, the spike-specific CD4+ TCR repertoire before mRNA vaccination was compared with the repertoire after mRNA vaccination. Post-vaccine blood samples were collected a median of about 72 days after the second vaccine dose, ranging from about 13 to 241 days. Post-COVID blood samples were collected from convalescent patients a median of around 100 days after diagnosis, with a range of about 30 to 161 days. In control cultures, a CEFX viral epitope pool was used as positive control, an HIV-1 Nef peptide pool was used as negative control, or no peptide was added.

Paper-wide results and their limitations: The median count of SARS-CoV-2-reactive clonotypes went up from under 25 after infection to 38 after vaccination, although the change was not significant. Of the vaccine-specific clones found in convalescent patients, nearly all (304 of 307) were mono-reactive for SARS-CoV-2 spike instead of being cross-reactive with common cold coronaviruses. Only a relatively small number of convalescent patients were included in the study, and early timepoints following natural infection were not analyzed. Among the post-vaccine SARS-CoV-2-reactive clones in convalescent patients, a median approximately 90% showed up only after vaccination, which suggests vaccine-specific priming.

Library preparation was by PCR. At the Johns Hopkins FTIC core, DNA from the cultured CD4+ T cells underwent TCR sequencing with the Oncomine TCR Beta short-read assay. The QIAamp micro DNA kit was used to extract genomic DNA from the cultured CD4+ T cells. Oncomine TCR Beta libraries made from cultured CD4+ T cells were pooled using unique dual indexes and sequenced on an Illumina iSeq 100. The authors' analysis ran thus. Non-productive sequences were removed, and CDR3s not starting with C, not ending with F or W, or shorter than 7 amino acids were discarded. Antigen-specific clonotypes were identified with the MANAFEST web application by comparing peptide-stimulated wells with reference and other culture wells. To be called positive, a clone needed an FDR below 0.05, an odds ratio above 5, and a productive frequency above 0.1% in at least two of three replicate wells. A clonotype was classed as cross-reactive if the clonotype showed significant expansion both in SARS-CoV-2 spike wells and in at least one common cold coronavirus spike condition. Using R version 3.6.1, CDR3 homology was evaluated through Levenshtein distances (stringdist) along with unrooted phylogenetic trees (ape). TCRdb's own reprocessing of the public reads used fastp at Q25 and MiXCR and kept productive beta chains. Entries are consolidated by CDR3 protein sequence, retaining the most common genes and DNA. The V and J calls follow TCRdb's processing rather than the paper's. In this sample the table shows about 6,600 distinct CDR3 sequences, 40% to 55% of which occur a single time. Jointly, the top ten make up roughly 23% of the sample.

The CDR3 has 16 amino acids, counting the end cysteine and phenylalanine. Of the read, only the CDR3 DNA is kept; its 48 bases are in frame from base 1. A distance of 16 bases separates the germline ends of V and J, which lose 2 bases and 7 bases respectively. According to the germline V gene, CDR1 reads SGHTS and CDR2 reads YDEGEE. This specimen's treatment or condition label, interpreted: roughly 10-day PBMC culture with coronavirus spike peptide pools or control peptides (ViraFEST assay). CD4+ T cells from unexposed donors were collected before the COVID-19 pandemic (2011-2018). The ViraFEST assay, used in the study, expanded antigen-specific T cells with peptide pools and then identified the expanded clonotypes through TCR sequencing. Each well held millions of PBMCs cultured with 9 to 10 ug/ml peptide pools in IMDM containing 5% human AB serum and 7.5 to 10 IU/ml IL-2. On days 3 and 7, half of the culture medium was replaced with fresh IL-2-containing medium. CD4+ T cells were isolated after about nine days of culture through negative selection using the EasySep CD4+ T cell isolation kit. Unexposed donor CD4+ T cells were tested for reactivity to SARS-CoV-2 S and N and four common cold coronavirus spike pools, as cell number allowed. Ficoll-Paque Plus gradient centrifugation was used to isolate PBMCs from whole blood, and the isolated PBMCs were then either used fresh or cryopreserved at -140C. Triplicate wells were generally used for each culture condition. Leukapheresis product for the unexposed donors was bought commercially.

Source material: CD4+ T cells from blood, cultured in vitro. The rearranged chain carries TRBV5-8 and TRBJ1-6; the D gene remains uncertain. This receptor was identified in a human donor in good health. The CDR3 in this case is CASSFFSGTVNSPLHF. The nucleotide sequence reads as follows: TGTGCCAGCAGCTTCTTCTCGGGAACGGTGAATTCACCCCTCCACTTT.